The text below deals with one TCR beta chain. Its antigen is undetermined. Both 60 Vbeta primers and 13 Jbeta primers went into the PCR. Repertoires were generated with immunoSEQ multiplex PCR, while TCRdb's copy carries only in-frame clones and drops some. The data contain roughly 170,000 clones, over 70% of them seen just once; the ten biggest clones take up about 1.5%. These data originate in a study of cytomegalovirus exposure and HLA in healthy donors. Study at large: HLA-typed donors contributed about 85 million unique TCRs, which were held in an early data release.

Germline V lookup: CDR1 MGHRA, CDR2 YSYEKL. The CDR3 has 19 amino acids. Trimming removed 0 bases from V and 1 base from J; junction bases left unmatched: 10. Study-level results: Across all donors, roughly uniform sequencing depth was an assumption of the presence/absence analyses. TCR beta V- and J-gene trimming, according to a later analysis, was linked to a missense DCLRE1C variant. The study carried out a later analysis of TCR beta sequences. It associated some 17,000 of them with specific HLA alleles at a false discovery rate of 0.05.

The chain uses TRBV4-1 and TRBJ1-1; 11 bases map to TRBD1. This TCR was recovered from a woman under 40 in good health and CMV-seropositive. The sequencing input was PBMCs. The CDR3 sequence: CASSQEGRGQGVKNTEAFF. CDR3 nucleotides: TGCGCCAGCAGCCAAGAGGGGAGGGGACAGGGGGTAAAGAACACTGAAGCTTTCTTT.